Presented here are 21 T cell receptor beta chains from one specimen sequenced in a study of cytomegalovirus exposure and HLA in healthy donors. A multiplex PCR was run with 60 Vbeta primers and 13 Jbeta primers. TCRdb's copy holds only in-frame clones and misses some; the assay was immunoSEQ multiplex PCR. The sample has 150,000 to 200,000 clones; about 80% are singletons. Sequenced input: PBMCs. The receptors were gathered from a woman in her forties in good health and CMV-seronegative.

This sequence joins TRBV4-3 and TRBJ1-4; perhaps TRBD1 as D (6 bases). CDR3 length: 15 residues. CDR1 and CDR2 from the germline V gene are LGHNA and YSLEER. The germline V and J ends were trimmed by 3 bases and 8 bases, with 16 bases remaining between them. This CDR3 reads CASSQSRGDGEKLFF. Written as DNA, the CDR3 is TGCGCCAGCAGCCAGAGCAGGGGAGATGGAGAAAAACTGTTTTTT.

V gene TRBV18 combines with J gene TRBJ1-5; D gene unclear. The CDR3 has 15 residues. V was trimmed by 2 bases and J by 5 bases, leaving 13 bases between them. Germline V gives CDR1 KGHSH, CDR2 LQKENI. The CDR3 bases are TGTGCCAGCTCACCAGCCATCGCTATCCATCAGCCCCAGCATTTT. Translated, it gives CASSPAIAIHQPQHF.

The genes are TRBV6-1 and TRBJ2-1; tentatively, D is TRBD1 (5 bases). Germline V gene sequence: CDR1 MNHNS, CDR2 SASEGT. V gave up 7 bases and J gave up 7 bases, with 8 bases separating them. The CDR3 length is 11 residues. CDR3 nucleotide sequence: TGTGCCAGCACCCAGGGAAATGAGCAGTTCTTC. This sequence encodes CASTQGNEQFF.

V and J are TRBV5-1 and TRBJ2-2, with D maybe TRBD1 (6 bases). Germline CDR1 SGHRS, CDR2 YFSETQ. Trimming took off 5 bases at V and 6 bases at J, with 17 bases between the two ends. The CDR3 extends over 15 amino acids. CDR3 sequence (DNA): TGCGCCAGCAGTATCAGGGACACGACGTCCGGGGAGCTGTTTTTT. The encoded protein is CASSIRDTTSGELFF.

The rearrangement uses TRBV7-6 and TRBJ2-3; D remains ambiguous. Trimming pared 2 bases from V and 0 bases from J, leaving 6 bases between. Per germline, CDR1 SGHVS and CDR2 FNYEAQ. CDR3 length equals 14 residues. This CDR3 reads CASSLQTSTDTQYF. The CDR3 bases are TGTGCCAGCAGCTTACAGACTAGCACAGATACGCAGTATTTT.

This chain links TRBV19 with TRBJ2-7, with no clear D. With 8 bases removed from V and 5 bases from J, the gap between germline ends came to 10 bases. CDR3 length equals 11 residues. Germline assignment: CDR1 LNHDA and CDR2 SQIVND (reference sequence). CDR3 sequence: CASGQIDEQYF. The CDR3 DNA follows: TGTGCCAGTGGTCAGATTGACGAGCAGTACTTC.

The V call is TRBV18, the J call TRBJ1-1, with a possible D match to TRBD1 (6 bases). Between the trimmed V and J ends, which lost 2 bases and 0 bases, there was a span of 13 bases. Germline V gives CDR1 KGHSH, CDR2 LQKENI. The CDR3 sequence is 16 residues long. CDR3: CASSPWENRVNTEAFF. The CDR3 region has the DNA TGTGCCAGCTCACCATGGGAAAACAGGGTGAACACTGAAGCTTTCTTT.

The chain links TRBV18 to TRBJ1-1; tentative D call: TRBD1 (5 bases). CDR3 length equals 14 residues. The V end was cut by 6 bases, the J end by 6 bases, with 17 bases between. The germline gives CDR1 KGHSH, CDR2 LQKENI. CDR3 loop: CASSRSLWGAEAFF. In DNA form, the CDR3 reads TGTGCCAGCTCCCGTTCCCTGTGGGGGGCTGAAGCTTTCTTT.

V gene TRBV7-9 combines with J gene TRBJ1-6; no clear D. Germline-derived CDR1 and CDR2 are SEHNR and FQNEAQ (reference sequence). This CDR3 has 13 amino acids. The V gene lost 3 bases and the J gene lost 7 bases, with 7 bases spanning the gap. The CDR3 region is CASSFGENSPLHF. The CDR3 DNA follows: TGTGCCAGCAGCTTCGGGGAAAATTCACCCCTCCACTTT.

The rearrangement links TRBV9 to TRBJ2-3; 8 bases align to TRBD2. The germline V gene has CDR1 SGDLS and CDR2 YYNGEE. CDR3 length: 17 residues. V trimming: 3 bases; J trimming: 5 bases; junction bases outside the gene matches: 14. As DNA, the CDR3 is TGTGCCAGCAGCGCCAACCCTGAGCGGGAGCCGGGAGATACGCAGTATTTT. Its translation is CASSANPEREPGDTQYF.

The genes are TRBV27 and TRBJ2-1; 9 bases fit TRBD2. Germline-derived CDR1 and CDR2 are MNHEY and SMNVEV (reference sequence). The CDR3 contains 14 residues. Losses at the gene ends were 6 bases for V and 8 bases for J; bases not matched to a gene: 8. Written as DNA, the CDR3 is TGTGCCAGCAGGTTGGGCGGGAGGGTGCATGAGCAGTTCTTC. Translated, it gives CASRLGGRVHEQFF.

This chain uses TRBV7-9 with TRBJ1-4, with TRBD1 identical over 10 bases. The V segment lost 2 bases and the J segment 6 bases; nucleotides outside the gene matches: 3. There are 15 residues in the CDR3. Germline assignment: CDR1 SEHNR and CDR2 FQNEAQ (reference sequence). CDR3: CASSLTGQGDEKLFF. CDR3 DNA: TGTGCCAGCAGCTTAACAGGACAGGGGGATGAAAAACTGTTTTTT. Full variable domain (remainder filled in from reference TRBV7-9 and TRBJ1-4): DTGVSQNPRHKITKRGQNVTFRCDPISEHNRLYWYRQTLGQGPEFLTYFQNEAQLEKSRLLSDRFSAERPKGSFSTLEIQRTEQGDSAMYLCASSLTGQGDEKLFFGSGTQLSVL.

In this sample, this clone turned up once. This chain joins TRBV10-3 and TRBJ2-7; maybe TRBD1 (6 bases). CDR3 size: 14 residues. The germline V gene has CDR1 ENHRY and CDR2 SYGVKD. V lost 5 bases to trimming and J lost 5 bases, with 16 bases between them. DNA of the CDR3: TGTGCCATCAGTCCGTTACAGGGTGGAGACGAGCAGTACTTC. Translating it yields CAISPLQGGDEQYF.

Notes on this clone: The junction departs from the called germline gene at one end, perhaps through a read error. This chain connects TRBV6-6 to TRBJ2-1; 7 bases match TRBD1. CDR3 length: 11 residues. CDR1 and CDR2 from the germline V gene are MNHNY and SVGAGI (reference sequence). CDR3 bases: TGTGCCAGCAGTTACGACCCTAGGGGGCTCTTC. As protein: CASSYDPRGLF.

This clone was counted between two and nine times. V is TRBV10-3 and J is TRBJ1-5; TRBD1 matches at 9 bases. The V gene end was trimmed by 5 bases and the J gene end by 6 bases; junction bases not matched to a gene: 2. Per the germline V gene, CDR1 is ENHRY and CDR2 is SYGVKD. The CDR3 covers 13 residues. This CDR3 reads CAISRDRVQPQHF. The CDR3 DNA reads as TGTGCCATCAGTAGGGACAGGGTTCAGCCCCAGCATTTT.

The rearrangement links TRBV2 to TRBJ2-2, with 8 bases matching TRBD2. V gave up 2 bases and J gave up 4 bases; unmatched junction bases: 3. CDR1 and CDR2 from the germline V gene are SNHLY and FYNNEI. The length of the CDR3 is 15 residues. This CDR3 is CASSEKRGRTGELFF. CDR3 bases: TGTGCCAGCAGTGAAAAGCGGGGGCGCACCGGGGAGCTGTTTTTT.

J is TRBJ2-3 and V is TRBV13, with 9 bases matching TRBD1. J gave up 8 bases and V 1 base, and 22 bases lay outside the gene matches. The CDR3 is made up of 20 amino acids. Germline V gene lookup returns CDR1 PRHDT and CDR2 FYEKMQ (reference sequence). The DNA of the CDR3 is TGTGCCAGCAGCTTAGATGGAGGGGGACAGGGAGCACCCAGGGTAGGTACGCAGTATTTT. Residues: CASSLDGGGQGAPRVGTQYF.

The sample holds one count of this clone. CDR3 residues: CASSRDRAYQPQHF. The CDR3, as DNA: TGTGCCAGCAGCCGGGACAGGGCTTATCAGCCCCAGCATTTT. The rearrangement uses TRBV6-6 and TRBJ1-5; the match to TRBD1 covers 9 bases. CDR1 and CDR2 from the germline V gene are MNHNY and SVGAGI (reference sequence). V gave up 6 bases and J gave up 5 bases; unmatched junction bases: 5. The length of the CDR3 is 14 residues.

The gene calls are TRBV30 and TRBJ1-6, with 11 bases fitting TRBD1. V lost 5 bases and J lost 10; bases outside the gene matches: 7. From germline, CDR1 is GTSNPN and CDR2 SVGIG (reference sequence). This CDR3 region has 14 residues. CDR3 nucleotide sequence: TGTGCCTGGGGGACAGGGGGAGGAAAGTCACCCCTCCACTTT. Translation gives CAWGTGGGKSPLHF.

The V gene is TRBV4-1, the J gene TRBJ2-1; D unresolved. The CDR3 has 12 amino acids. Germline values: CDR1 MGHRA, CDR2 YSYEKL. V lost 1 base and J 9 bases, leaving 7 bases between the germline ends. The CDR3 here is CASSQGGGEQFF. The CDR3 coding sequence is TGCGCCAGCAGCCAAGGAGGTGGTGAGCAGTTCTTC.

The V call is TRBV29-1, the J call TRBJ2-3; 10 bases map to TRBD2. The junction had 5 bases not matched to a gene; V was cut back by 4 bases and J by 1 base. Germline CDR1 reads SQVTM; CDR2 reads ANQGSEA. The CDR3 consists of 15 residues. The DNA of the CDR3 is TGCAGCGTTGTAACCGGGACTAGCGGCACAGATACGCAGTATTTT. The encoded protein is CSVVTGTSGTDTQYF.